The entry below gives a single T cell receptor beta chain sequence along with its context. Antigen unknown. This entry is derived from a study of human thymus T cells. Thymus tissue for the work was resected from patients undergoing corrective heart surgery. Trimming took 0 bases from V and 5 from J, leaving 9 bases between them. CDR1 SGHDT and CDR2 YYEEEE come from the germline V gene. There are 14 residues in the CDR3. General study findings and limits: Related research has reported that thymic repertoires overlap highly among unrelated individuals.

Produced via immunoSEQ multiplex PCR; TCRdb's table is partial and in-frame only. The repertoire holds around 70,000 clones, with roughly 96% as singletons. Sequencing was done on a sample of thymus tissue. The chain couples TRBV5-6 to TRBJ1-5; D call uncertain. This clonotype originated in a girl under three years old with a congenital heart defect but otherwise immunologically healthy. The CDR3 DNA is TGTGCCAGCAGCTTGGATGGGGAGGATCAGCCCCAGCATTTT. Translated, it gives CASSLDGEDQPQHF.